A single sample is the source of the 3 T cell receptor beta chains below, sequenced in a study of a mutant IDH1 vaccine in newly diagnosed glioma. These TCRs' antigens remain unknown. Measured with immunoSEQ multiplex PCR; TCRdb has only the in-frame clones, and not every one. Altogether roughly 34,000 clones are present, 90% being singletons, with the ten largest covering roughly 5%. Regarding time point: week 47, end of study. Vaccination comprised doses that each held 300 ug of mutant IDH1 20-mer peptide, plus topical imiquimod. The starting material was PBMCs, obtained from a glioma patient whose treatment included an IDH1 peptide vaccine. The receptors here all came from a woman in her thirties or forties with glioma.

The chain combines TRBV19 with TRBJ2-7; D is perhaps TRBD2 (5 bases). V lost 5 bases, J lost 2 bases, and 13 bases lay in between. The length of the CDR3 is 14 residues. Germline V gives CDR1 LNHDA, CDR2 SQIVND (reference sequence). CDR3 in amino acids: CASSLRTPPYEQYF. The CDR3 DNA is TGTGCCAGTAGTCTCCGGACTCCCCCCTACGAGCAGTACTTC.

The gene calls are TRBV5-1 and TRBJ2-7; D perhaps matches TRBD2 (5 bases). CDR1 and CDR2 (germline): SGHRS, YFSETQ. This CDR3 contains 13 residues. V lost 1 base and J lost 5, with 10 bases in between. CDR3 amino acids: CASSLPGSHEQYF. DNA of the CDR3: TGCGCCAGCAGCTTGCCGGGGTCCCACGAGCAGTACTTC. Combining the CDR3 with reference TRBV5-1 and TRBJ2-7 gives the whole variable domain KAGVTQTPRYLIKTRGQQVTLSCSPISGHRSVSWYQQTPGQGLQFLFEYFSETQRNKGNFPGRFSGRQFSNSRSEMNVSTLELGDSALYLCASSLPGSHEQYFGPGTRLTVT.

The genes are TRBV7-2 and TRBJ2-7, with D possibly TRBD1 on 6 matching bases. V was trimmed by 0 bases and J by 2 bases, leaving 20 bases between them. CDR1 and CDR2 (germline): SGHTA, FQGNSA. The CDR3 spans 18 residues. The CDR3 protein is CASSLARQDRRSAYEQYF. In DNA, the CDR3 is TGTGCCAGCAGCTTAGCCAGGCAAGACAGGAGATCCGCCTACGAGCAGTACTTC. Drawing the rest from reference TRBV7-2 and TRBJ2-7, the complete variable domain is GAGVSQSPSNKVTEKGKDVELRCDPISGHTALYWYRQSLGQGLEFLIYFQGNSAPDKSGLPSDRFSAERTGGSVSTLTIQRTQQEDSAVYLCASSLARQDRRSAYEQYFGPGTRLTVT.